This T cell receptor (beta chain) was retrieved from a study of T cell changes during pregnancy in multiple sclerosis. Assay: immunoSEQ multiplex PCR; the TCRdb copy retains only in-frame clones and omits some. The sample lists more than 55,000 clones; roughly 94% were seen once. V shed 5 bases and J shed 4 bases, with 8 bases lying between them. This CDR3 is 12 amino acids long. Germline V gene data show CDR1 as MNHEY and CDR2 as SMNVEV (reference sequence). The source is a female donor with multiple sclerosis, enrolled in a pregnancy study. This specimen consisted of CD8+ T cells from peripheral blood mononuclear cells, obtained after pregnancy. The chain links TRBV27 to TRBJ1-1, with TRBD1 as a possible D gene (6 bases). CDR3 sequence reads: CASSKGGTEAFF. Here the CDR3 DNA reads TGTGCCAGCAGTAAAGGGGGCACTGAAGCTTTCTTT.